The sequence of this TCR beta chain was determined in a study of OX40 agonist ivuxolimab in advanced cancers. Background on the study: Administration of intravenous ivuxolimab to patients occurred every 2 weeks at 0.01 to 10 mg/kg. Study findings and constraints: CD4+ and CD8+ T cells in blood underwent clonal expansion by week 6 at 0.1 to 3.0 mg/kg.

Germline lookup yields CDR1 LNHDA and CDR2 SQIVND (reference sequence). Trimming removed 4 bases from V and 6 bases from J; junction bases left unmatched: 5. This CDR3 contains 13 residues. As regards this clone: Its antigen is still unknown.

Data came from immunoSEQ multiplex PCR; TCRdb stores just in-frame clones and leaves some out. This table has 70,000 to 95,000 clones, 90% appearing once. The material sequenced was CD4+ or CD8+ T cells sorted from blood, taken in a trial of the OX40 agonist ivuxolimab. The TCR sequence derives from an adult with an advanced solid tumor such as melanoma, head and neck, liver or kidney cancer. This chain joins TRBV19 and TRBJ1-2; 7 bases are shared with TRBD1. CDR3 loop: CASSTNTGDGYTF. CDR3 in DNA: TGTGCCAGTAGTACCAATACAGGGGATGGCTACACCTTC.